What follows are 21 T cell receptor beta chains derived from one specimen sequenced in a study of control samples from healthy donors and cancer patients. Profiling relied on immunoSEQ multiplex PCR, and the TCRdb table lists in-frame clones only, not all of them. The sample records fewer than 90,000 clones, around 94% being singletons. Sequencing was done on a sample of blood. Every receptor here comes from a woman between 40 and 50 years old in good health.

The V and J genes are TRBV29-1 and TRBJ1-3; no clear D. Trimming stripped 6 bases from V and 0 bases from J, with 9 bases between. From germline, CDR1 is SQVTM and CDR2 ANQGSEA. The CDR3 totals 13 residues. CDR3 sequence (DNA): TGCAGCGTAGGAATTAGCTCTGGAAACACCATATATTTT. Protein sequence: CSVGISSGNTIYF. The variable domain in full, completed from reference TRBV29-1 and TRBJ1-3, reads SAVISQKPSRDICQRGTSLTIQCQVDSQVTMMFWYRQQPGQSLTLIATANQGSEATYESGFVIDKFPISRPNLTFSTLTVSNMSPEDSSIYLCSVGISSGNTIYFGEGSWLTVV.

The chain carries TRBV4-3 and TRBJ1-3, with TRBD1 identical over 7 bases. The V gene's germline CDR1 is LGHNA and CDR2 YSLEER. With V trimmed by 0 bases and J by 3 bases, 5 bases remained unmatched. This CDR3 spans 16 amino acids. CDR3 region: CASSQEGGTVGNTIYF. CDR3 sequence (DNA): TGCGCCAGCAGCCAAGAAGGGGGGACAGTTGGAAACACCATATATTTT.

This chain links TRBV6-2 or TRBV6-3 with TRBJ2-5; D gene ambiguous. V was cut by 5 bases and J by 5 bases, with 15 bases left in between. Germline loops: CDR1 MNHEY, CDR2 SVGEGT. The CDR3 has 14 residues. The CDR3 nucleotides read TGTGCCAGCAGTCCGTTTAATGATCAGGAGACCCAGTACTTC. It codes for CASSPFNDQETQYF.

The rearrangement joins TRBV5-1 to TRBJ1-1; D might be TRBD1 (6 bases). Trimming took 0 bases from V and 0 from J, leaving 15 bases between them. Germline CDR1 is SGHRS and CDR2 is YFSETQ. CDR3 length equals 17 residues. CDR3 sequence (DNA): TGCGCCAGCAGCTTGGCCCTCAGGACAGTCATGAACACTGAAGCTTTCTTT. It codes for CASSLALRTVMNTEAFF.

V and J are TRBV11-2 and TRBJ1-2; TRBD1 might be the D (5 bases). The V and J ends lost 4 bases and 5 bases respectively, with 5 bases between them. The V gene's germline CDR1 is SGHAT and CDR2 FQNNGV. There are 11 residues in the CDR3. CDR3 coding DNA: TGTGCCAGCAGCTGGGGGTATGGCTACACCTTC. It yields the protein CASSWGYGYTF.

The gene calls are TRBV2 and TRBJ2-5, with 8 nucleotides matching TRBD1. CDR3 size: 16 residues. Unmatched junction bases numbered 9, after V lost 4 bases and J lost 2 bases. In germline, CDR1 is SNHLY, CDR2 FYNNEI. In nucleotides, the CDR3 is TGTGCCAGCAGTGGCGGGACAGGCGTAACACAAGAGACCCAGTACTTC. It translates to CASSGGTGVTQETQYF.

J is TRBJ2-3 and V is TRBV19, with 9 bases identical to TRBD2. Germline trimming cut 5 bases from V and 0 bases from J; bases unmatched to any gene: 6. Germline V gene data show CDR1 as LNHDA and CDR2 as SQIVND (reference sequence). The length of the CDR3 is 16 residues. In DNA form, the CDR3 reads TGTGCCAGTAGTCCGAGTAGCGGGAGAAGCACAGATACGCAGTATTTT. It specifies CASSPSSGRSTDTQYF.

The chain employs TRBV4-1 and TRBJ2-2; D is ambiguous. V was cut by 3 bases and J by 8 bases, with 7 bases left in between. The CDR3 consists of 12 residues. Germline-derived CDR1 and CDR2 are MGHRA and YSYEKL. The CDR3 loop reads CASSHHGGELFF. CDR3 nucleotide sequence: TGCGCCAGCAGCCACCATGGAGGGGAGCTGTTTTTT.

About this clone: Because the CDR3's place on the DNA is in doubt, the DNA is left out and the CDR3 is given as listed by TCRdb. The V gene is TRBV5-1, the J gene TRBJ2-1. Germline V gene sequence: CDR1 SGHRS, CDR2 YFSETQ. The CDR3 contains 15 residues when both ends are counted. The CDR3 spells CASSHFGKDKSEQFF.

The count of this clone is one. The chain is built from TRBV30 and TRBJ1-5; D uncertain. CDR1 and CDR2 from the germline V gene are GTSNPN and SVGIG (reference sequence). The CDR3 spans 14 residues. Trimming removed 3 bases at V and 2 bases at J, with 11 bases between. Here the CDR3 DNA reads TGTGCCTGGAGAGGTCGCCTAGGCAATCAGCCCCAGCATTTT. This gives the protein CAWRGRLGNQPQHF.

The V gene is TRBV20-1, the J gene TRBJ1-2; D ambiguous. Trimming left V 3 bases short and J 7 bases short, with 12 bases between. CDR3 length: 12 residues. CDR1 and CDR2 (germline): DFQATT, SNEGSKA (reference sequence). The CDR3 DNA reads TGCAGTGCTAGTTCTGGGTCTGGTGGCTACACCTTC. Translating it yields CSASSGSGGYTF.

The CDR3 DNA reads as TGTGCCAGCAGTCAGAGCGGGGGGTACGACGAGCAGTACTTC. This codes for CASSQSGGYDEQYF. J is TRBJ2-7 and V is TRBV27, with 9 positions matching TRBD2. Germline assignment: CDR1 MNHEY and CDR2 SMNVEV (reference sequence). CDR3 length equals 14 residues. The V and J ends lost 5 bases and 5 bases, in that order; junction bases with no gene match: 7.

This clone was detected once. This chain connects TRBV10-3 to TRBJ2-7; D is perhaps TRBD1 (8 bases). V gave up 8 bases and J gave up 5 bases, with 22 bases separating them. Germline V gives CDR1 ENHRY, CDR2 SYGVKD. This CDR3 spans 15 amino acids. The CDR3 here is CAIGGADRESHEQYF. In DNA form, the CDR3 reads TGTGCCATCGGGGGGGCGGACAGGGAGTCCCACGAGCAGTACTTC.

This chain joins TRBV7-8 and TRBJ2-7, with D uncertain. Germline loops: CDR1 SGHVS, CDR2 FQNEAQ. CDR3 size: 14 residues. V lost 1 base, J lost 3 bases, and 10 bases lay in between. The DNA of the CDR3 is TGTGCCAGCAGCTTAGGTGAGATGGGCTACGAGCAGTACTTC. Translation gives CASSLGEMGYEQYF.

The chain has TRBV7-9 and TRBJ1-2; possibly TRBD1 for D (5 bases). From germline, CDR1 is SEHNR and CDR2 FQNEAQ (reference sequence). Trimming stripped 5 bases from V and 5 bases from J, with 6 bases between. The CDR3 totals 11 residues. Written as DNA, the CDR3 is TGTGCCAGCAGCCGACAGTATGGCTACACCTTC. It translates to CASSRQYGYTF.

The chain recombines TRBV7-9 with TRBJ1-6; D gene uncertain. V was shortened by 5 bases and J by 8 bases, with 10 bases between the two germline ends. From germline, CDR1 is SEHNR and CDR2 FQNEAQ (reference sequence). The CDR3 extends over 13 amino acids. The DNA for the CDR3 is TGTGCCAGCAGCCCCCAGACCGATTCACCCCTCCACTTT. Translating gives CASSPQTDSPLHF. Variable domain in full (rest from reference TRBV7-9 and TRBJ1-6): DTGVSQNPRHKITKRGQNVTFRCDPISEHNRLYWYRQTLGQGPEFLTYFQNEAQLEKSRLLSDRFSAERPKGSFSTLEIQRTEQGDSAMYLCASSPQTDSPLHFGNGTRLTVT.

This clone was seen just once. The J gene is TRBJ2-5, the V gene TRBV12-3 or TRBV12-4, with TRBD1 identical over 8 bases. The CDR3 runs 13 residues. The junction had 4 bases not matched to a gene; V was cut back by 5 bases and J by 5 bases. The CDR3 sequence is CASSTDRAETQYF. The CDR3 nucleotides read TGTGCCAGCAGTACGGACAGGGCGGAGACCCAGTACTTC.

The rearrangement joins TRBV28 to TRBJ1-6; D uncertain. The CDR3 covers 16 residues. The germline V gene has CDR1 MDHEN and CDR2 SYDVKM. Trimming removed 4 bases from V and 4 bases from J, with 14 bases in between. The CDR3 bases are TGTGCCAGCAGTTCCCGCTGGGCCTTGTATAATTCACCCCTCCACTTT. It encodes CASSSRWALYNSPLHF.

CDR3 bases: TGTGCCAGCAGCTTTGGGATGACGGAGCAGCCCCAGCATTTT. It specifies CASSFGMTEQPQHF. The chain carries TRBV7-2 and TRBJ1-5; the D is unclear. Trimming pared 3 bases from V and 7 bases from J, leaving 13 bases between. The CDR3 length is 14 residues. CDR1 and CDR2 from the germline V gene are SGHTA and FQGNSA.

The rearrangement joins TRBV19 to TRBJ1-1; D ambiguous. Trimming took off 3 bases at V and 3 bases at J, with 11 bases between the two ends. This CDR3 contains 14 residues. CDR1 is LNHDA, CDR2 SQIVND, per germline (reference sequence). CDR3 coding DNA: TGTGCCAGTAGTATTGGTAGCCAGGACACTGAAGCTTTCTTT. This translates into CASSIGSQDTEAFF.

The rearrangement joins TRBV5-1 to TRBJ2-3; 12 bases fit TRBD1. The CDR3 covers 15 residues. V was pared by 3 bases and J by 7 bases, with 6 bases of the junction left unmatched. Per the germline V gene, CDR1 is SGHRS and CDR2 is YFSETQ. CDR3 coding DNA: TGCGCCAGCAGCTCGTCGGGACAGGGGGCGAATACGCAGTATTTT. Encoded protein: CASSSSGQGANTQYF.